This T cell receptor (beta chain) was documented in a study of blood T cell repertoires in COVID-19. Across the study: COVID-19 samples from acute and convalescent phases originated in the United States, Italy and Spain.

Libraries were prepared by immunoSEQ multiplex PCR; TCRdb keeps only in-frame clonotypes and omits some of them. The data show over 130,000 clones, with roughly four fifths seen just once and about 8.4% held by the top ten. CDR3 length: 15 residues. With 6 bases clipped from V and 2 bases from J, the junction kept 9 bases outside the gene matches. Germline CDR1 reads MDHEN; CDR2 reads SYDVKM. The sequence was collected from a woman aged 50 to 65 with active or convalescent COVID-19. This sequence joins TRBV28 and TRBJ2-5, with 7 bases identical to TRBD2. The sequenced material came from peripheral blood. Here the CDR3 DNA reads TGTGCCAGCAGCCGCAGCGGGGCCCAACAAGAGACCCAGTACTTC. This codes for CASSRSGAQQETQYF.